By share, the clone carrying this TCR gamma chain counts as medium-sized. Antigen: not known. Sequencing used genomic DNA taken from PBMCs of patients and controls. This entry is derived from a study of gamma delta lymphoproliferative disorders and STAT genes. Study-wide background: Each gamma-chain library started from at least 50 ng of genomic DNA, using the LymphoTrack Dx TCRG Assay. For the delta chain, EuroClonality-NGS standard procedure was applied. Study-level points and caveats: Gamma repertoires grouped patients separately from controls; delta repertoires showed no separation. Apart from two gamma clonotypes, major patient clonotypes were public.

Losses at the gene ends were 3 bases for V and 3 bases for J; bases not matched to a gene: 5. CDR1 VENAVY and CDR2 YDSYNSRV come from the germline V gene. CDR3 length equals 13 residues. TCRdb redid clone calling on the multiplex PCR reads using CATT. The table lists about 4,000 gamma-chain clones, roughly 7.3% of them singletons. Sequencing was performed on blood. This TCR came from a human donor in good health. The genes are TRGV8 and TRGJ1 or TRGJ2. TCRdb supplies no J gene; here it was assigned by aligning the nucleotide sequence to germline. CDR3 region: CATWDPTYYKKLF. Here the CDR3 DNA reads TGTGCCACCTGGGATCCAACTTATTATAAGAAACTCTTT.